The sequence of this TCR beta chain was determined in a study of tumor-infiltrating lymphocytes in primary liver carcinoma (dated 2017 in TCRdb). A note on the overall study: Between late 2015 and early 2016, about 5 patients in China with histopathologically diagnosed primary liver carcinoma had surgical resection. Repertoires from technical replicates were highly reproducible, with mean shared-clone rates near 0.89 and correlation coefficients above 0.98. TCRbeta repertoire sequencing, expression microarrays and whole-exome sequencing were combined in the study across five regions of each liver tumor, with adjacent normal tissue and blood also included. Samples yielded roughly 3.65 to 7.5 million productive TCRbeta reads; read depth did not differ significantly between tissue types. A total of approximately 35 specimens from 5 patients underwent TCRbeta repertoire sequencing, comprising some 25 tumor regions, 5 adjacent noncancerous liver tissues and 5 peripheral blood samples. The five patients had tumors of stage T1-T3 N0M0, with maximum diameters ranging from roughly 4.2 to 10 cm. Of the five patients, three men and two women aged 30 to 69 years, four had hepatocellular carcinoma and one had combined HCC and intrahepatic cholangiocarcinoma. Findings and caveats that apply to the study as a whole: The top 250 clones accounted for a significantly greater share of the repertoire in tumors than in blood (p = 0.039). Because sequencing covered only the TCR beta chain and unpaired alpha chains were not captured, true repertoire diversity is likely underestimated. The study included only a handful of patients, and the authors note findings should be validated in a larger study. Consistent with antigen-driven expansion, pairs of tumor regions showed higher repertoire overlap (mean around 35%) than either tumor-adjacent pairs (around 17%) or tumor-blood pairs (roughly 14%). Bulk unsorted samples precluded comparing CD4+ and CD8+ T cell repertoires.

In the germline V gene, CDR1 corresponds to LGHNA and CDR2 to YNFKEQ. From the cysteine up to the phenylalanine, the CDR3 has a length of 14 residues. Only CDR3 DNA is held: 42 bases, read in frame from base 1. TRIzol reagent was used to extract blood RNA from unsorted whole blood, while the DNeasy Blood & Tissue kit provided the germline DNA. Patients had chronic HBV infection and were treatment-naive at sampling. Before surgery, about 4 milliliters of peripheral blood were collected into K2EDTA tubes. Comment on this clonotype: Which antigen it targets is not known. A much larger clone is a single base away; this may be a read error.

Using a constant-region primer and ProtoScript II reverse transcriptase, TCRbeta-specific cDNA was reverse-transcribed from approximately 0.55 ug total RNA. TCRbeta libraries were built with three nested multiplex PCR rounds, a slightly modified ARM-PCR procedure. Each of the first two PCR rounds ran for roughly 9 cycles using multiplex TRBV1-TRBV30 forward primers together with a Cbeta reverse primer. Sample barcodes and Illumina adapters were added in a final 25-cycle PCR with Deep VentR polymerase. Before sequencing, amplicons between 200 and 500 bp were purified from gel using a QIAquick gel extraction kit. TCRbeta amplicons were sequenced on an Illumina HiSeq 2500 with 250-bp paired-end reads. Regarding the original processing steps: Trimmomatic v0.33 was used to quality-trim the reads, and FLASH v1.2.11 was used to merge paired reads so that full CDR3 sequences could be recovered. MiGEC v1.2.1b assigned V, D and J germline segments to the rearranged TCRbeta sequences. VDJtools v1.0.0 computed clonotype statistics and Shannon-Wiener diversity indices. To reduce sampling bias, subsequent analyses other than the diversity analysis used only the 250 most abundant clonotypes in each sample. TCRdb ran its own pipeline on the public reads, namely fastp trimming at Q25 and MiXCR clone calling, and kept in-frame beta chains. Each record represents a unique CDR3 protein, reported with the most common genes and DNA among its rows. TCRdb, not the original authors, processed these V and J calls. The sample profile shows about 350,000 distinct CDR3 sequences; roughly 61% of them were found once. The top ten clones comprise roughly 6% of the sample.

This receptor was taken from a man aged 35-49 years with primary liver carcinoma and hepatitis B virus infection. The V and J genes are TRBV4-2 and TRBJ2-3; no D segment can be confidently identified. The sequencing sample was made of peripheral blood. The CDR3 protein sequence reads: CDSSLSSSTDTQYF. The nucleotide sequence is TGTGACAGCAGCCTTTCTTCTAGCACAGATACGCAGTATTTT.